The rows below give T cell receptor beta chains drawn from one sample of a study of radiotherapy plus CTLA-4 blockade in lung cancer. Generated by immunoSEQ multiplex PCR, the TCRdb table keeps only in-frame clones and is missing some. The sample holds approximately 60,000 clones; roughly 80% are singletons and the top ten take about 4.4%. The sample in question was peripheral blood, obtained from a patient treated with radiotherapy plus ipilimumab. The receptors originated from a human donor with non-small cell lung cancer who had a complete response to radiotherapy plus ipilimumab. The CDR3 runs from the conserved cysteine through the conserved F or W. Size values are once, few and many counts, or a class for expanded clones, and some rows have none.

TRBV18 - CASSATGQSPTPLHF
TRBV7-9 - CASSAGQGSFNEQFF
TRBV19 few CASSIEGTGGETQYF
TRBV5-8 - CASRSRTGTDTQYF
TRBV2 few CASSDLPQGDGYTF
TRBV27 - CASRRGREAFF
TRBV14 - CASSQTDRVYEQYF
TRBV27 - CASNPGEGYEQYF
TRBV18 few CASSLQGRDEQYF
TRBV6-5 - CASSPTGRGNEQFF
TRBV4-2 - CASSQLAGYSYNEQFF
TRBV7-8 - CASSRDRAEQYF
TRBV25-1 - CASTSGGASQYF
TRBV7-8 few CASTQWREGRQETQYF
TRBV7-2 once CASTPPGTDGNEQFF
TRBV4-1 - CASSYRDGRLSTDTQYF
TRBV14 - CASSQDLREGNTIYF
TRBV12-5 - CASGAPGSGGHSSYEQYF
TRBV25-1 - CASSGPPGRQGVYGYTF
TRBV6-1 - CASIWDRGPGNTIYF
TRBV7-9 - CASSWTGVTLETQYF
TRBV28 - CASSSGTGITEAFF
TRBV18 - CASSPGMDGNQPQHF
TRBV10-1 - CASSESTTSPYNEQFF
TRBV12-5 - CASGGGSPNQPQHF
TRBV5-6 - CASSPTGVGETQYF
TRBV18 - CASSFRTGVTDTQYF
TRBV29-1 once CSVATGGTGELFF
TRBV29-1 once CSVEDRGTEAFF
TRBV7-7 - CASSFGGASGTGELFF
TRBV7-6 - CASSLGWGEKLFF
TRBV9 once CASSVSHSTDTQYF
TRBV6-1 - CASRGMSSYEQYF
TRBV28 - CASSLGRQGNGYTF
TRBV19 - CASGGRWDTDTQYF
TRBV6-5 - CASIYVGRAFF